The following is a T cell receptor (beta chain) sequence with its context. This receptor's antigen is unknown. Per-nucleotide qualities are absent, and no much larger clonotype sits a single base away. The immunoSEQ Assay, a bias-controlled multiplex PCR, was used to amplify TCRbeta CDR3 regions from genomic DNA. The authors' pipeline ran thus. Nucleated cell counts per sample were estimated from amplification of reference gene primers within the assay. Sequence reads were collapsed and filtered to measure the absolute abundance of every unique TCRbeta CDR3 rearrangement. Productive Simpson clonality was computed per sample as the square root of Simpson's diversity index over productive rearrangements. TCRdb obtained this table from immuneACCESS and retained in-frame rearrangements with V and J assigned. These tables miss some clones; where compared with another copy, unresolved V genes account for less than half of the shortfall, and the remainder is unexplained. V, J and clone size are taken as reported in that table, and D and trimming were inferred from the DNA itself. The sample table holds roughly 140,000 clones, of which 84% were seen once. About 6.4% of the sample is in the top ten clones.

Whole blood was collected in K2EDTA tubes by collaborating institutions according to the institutions' own protocols. For TCRbeta analysis, collaborators shipped samples in one of three forms: frozen whole blood, isolated PBMCs, or DNA extracted from either of those sample types. This record comes from a study of blood T cell repertoires in COVID-19 (TCRdb year 2020). For context, the study as a whole: Samples from collaborators originated in the United States, Italy and Spain and spanned both the acute and convalescent phases of COVID-19. The dataset comprised deeply sampled blood TCRbeta repertoires from subjects exposed to, actively infected with, or recovered from COVID-19. The sample metadata nearly always contained a de-identified subject ID, COVID-19 status, age in years and sex. The repertoires were released in a freely available public database meant as a resource for research on the immune response to SARS-CoV-2. The material from the prospective study consisted of cDNA or gDNA derived from T cells, B-cell-depleted T cells, or PBMCs. Where available, HLA class I and class II types were obtained from metadata supplied by the sample provider rather than from assay-based typing. Samples came from the ongoing ImmuneRACE study (first 160 participants) plus 1,254 subjects from 6 global collaborators. Points the paper makes about the study in general: Clinical and demographic metadata were provided uncurated, with the amount varying by source and participant.

V has 4 bases trimmed and J has 3 bases trimmed; junction bases matching no gene number 12. From cysteine to phenylalanine, the CDR3 is 17 amino acids long. CDR3 DNA only is kept here, 51 bases in frame from base 1. CDR1 and CDR2, looked up from the germline V gene, are KGHSH and LQKENI. The TCR comes from a human donor in a cohort sampled during active COVID-19. Material: peripheral blood. The V gene is TRBV18 and the J gene is TRBJ2-3, with 8 bases in between that match TRBD1. DNA sequence: TGTGCCAGCTCACAATCGACAGGGGTGAGAGGAACAGATACGCAGTATTTT. This gives the protein CASSQSTGVRGTDTQYF.